Listed here are 14 T cell receptor beta chains from one sample, sequenced in a study of Graves' ophthalmopathy and Graves' hyperthyroidism. The sequenced template was RNA, covering the TCR beta CDR3 region. HTBI primers served in a first-round RT-PCR, which a second-round multiplex PCR followed. TCRdb re-called the multiplex PCR reads with MiXCR, one entry per CDR3 protein. Among hundreds of thousands of distinct CDR3 sequences listed, 22% were seen once. The specimen sequenced was peripheral blood. These TCRs come from a woman younger than 35 with stable Graves' hyperthyroidism. Some clones in this sample may be carry-over from other donors' samples.

Ten or more counts support this clonotype. This chain joins TRBV18 and TRBJ2-7, with D unresolved. Looked up from germline, CDR1 is KGHSH and CDR2 is LQKENI. The length of the CDR3 is 13 residues. The ends were cut back, 4 bases at V and 2 bases at J, with 9 bases in the middle. The CDR3 region is CASSQRATYEQYF. The CDR3 nucleotides read TGTGCCAGCTCACAACGGGCAACCTACGAGCAGTACTTC.

The rearrangement links TRBV28 to TRBJ2-5, with 8 bases fitting TRBD1. CDR3 length: 15 residues. CDR1 and CDR2 from the germline V gene are MDHEN and SYDVKM. Trimming cost V 1 base and J 4 bases; bases outside gene matches: 5. The CDR3 DNA reads TGTGCCAGCAGTTTATCACAGGGGGGAATAGAGACCCAGTACTTC. It yields the protein CASSLSQGGIETQYF.

Many counts were recorded for this clonotype. The chain combines TRBV12-3 or TRBV12-4 with TRBJ2-5, with 9 bases fitting TRBD1. CDR3 length: 14 residues. After removal of 6 bases from V and 5 bases from J, the junction contained 7 bases not matched to a gene. CDR3 loop: CASSVQGALETQYF. In nucleotides, the CDR3 is TGTGCCAGCAGCGTACAGGGGGCGCTTGAGACCCAGTACTTC.

This clonotype was observed a handful of times. CDR3 loop: CASSVDGGASEQYF. In nucleotides, the CDR3 is TGTGCCAGCAGCGTAGACGGGGGCGCGTCGGAGCAGTACTTC. The chain combines TRBV9 with TRBJ2-7; TRBD1 or TRBD2 may be the D gene (6 bases each). Between the trimmed V and J ends, which lost 0 bases and 7 bases, there was a span of 14 bases. Germline V CDR1 and CDR2: SGDLS, YYNGEE. This CDR3 is built from 14 residues.

Only a few counts were recorded for this clonotype. The chain couples TRBV4-1 to TRBJ2-2; TRBD2 aligns across 8 bases. CDR3 length: 16 residues. The trim removed 1 base at V and 8 bases at J, leaving 9 bases unmatched. Germline V gene sequence: CDR1 MGHRA, CDR2 YSYEKL. CDR3 sequence (DNA): TGCGCCAGCAGCCAAGCTGAGCGGGAGAATGTGGGGGAGCTGTTTTTT. Its translation: CASSQAERENVGELFF.

The V call is TRBV11-1, the J call TRBJ1-3; the match to TRBD1 covers 8 bases. The CDR3 extends over 15 amino acids. With 5 bases clipped from V and 1 base from J, the junction kept 4 bases outside the gene matches. The germline V gene has CDR1 SGHAT and CDR2 FQDESV (reference sequence). The CDR3 DNA sequence: TGTGCCAGCAGCATCACAGGGGGGTCTGGAAACACCATATATTTT. Translation gives CASSITGGSGNTIYF.

This clonotype was recorded at least ten times. A junction boundary mismatches the germline segment, possibly from a read error. This chain uses TRBV7-3 with TRBJ2-7; D is perhaps TRBD2 (6 bases). Germline V lookup: CDR1 SGHTA, CDR2 FQGTGA. This CDR3 spans 15 amino acids. The CDR3 coding sequence is TGTGCCGGCAGCTTAATGGCAGGGAGGACCTACGAGCAGTACTTC. It translates to CAGSLMAGRTYEQYF.

The DNA of the CDR3 is TGTGCCAGCAGTTCCCCCTTATTGGGGACGGAAGAAGCTTTCTTT. Translation gives CASSSPLLGTEEAFF. V is TRBV6-5 and J is TRBJ1-1, with D perhaps TRBD1 (5 bases). Looked up from germline, CDR1 is MNHEY and CDR2 is SVGAGI. The CDR3 has 15 amino acids. V gave up 4 bases and J gave up 8 bases, with 20 bases separating them.

In its sample, this clonotype was seen many times. One end of the junction fails to match germline, which may point to a read error. In DNA, the CDR3 is TGTGCCAGCAGGACCGGGACAGGGGTTACATCGTTTTCTTTT. Amino acid sequence: CASRTGTGVTSFSF. This chain joins TRBV27 and TRBJ1-1, with 10 nucleotides matching TRBD1. The CDR3 has 14 residues. Germline assignment: CDR1 MNHEY and CDR2 SMNVEV (reference sequence).

The V gene is TRBV5-1, the J gene TRBJ1-2; D perhaps matches TRBD1 (6 bases). V was shortened by 1 base and J by 1 base, with 17 bases between the two germline ends. The CDR3 runs to 17 residues. Germline values: CDR1 SGHRS, CDR2 YFSETQ. In DNA, the CDR3 is TGCGCCAGCAGCTTGTCGGGACACAGACCCGATAACTATGGCTACACCTTC. It is translated as CASSLSGHRPDNYGYTF.

V gene TRBV12-3 or TRBV12-4 combines with J gene TRBJ2-7; 7 bases align to TRBD2. After removal of 0 bases from V and 2 bases from J, the junction contained 7 bases not matched to a gene. This CDR3 spans 16 amino acids. The chain's CDR3 is CASSLAGRAGAYEQYF. CDR3 nucleotide sequence: TGTGCCAGCAGTTTAGCGGGAAGGGCGGGGGCCTACGAGCAGTACTTC.

V and J are TRBV6-5 and TRBJ2-7; D call uncertain. Germline CDR1 reads MNHEY; CDR2 reads SVGAGI. The length of the CDR3 is 14 residues. V lost 4 bases to trimming and J lost 3 bases, with 13 bases between them. CDR3 bases: TGTGCCAGCAGTTGGGAAACACCGAGCTACGAGCAGTACTTC. Translation gives CASSWETPSYEQYF.

This clonotype was detected ten times or more. The chain joins TRBV2 to TRBJ1-6, with 9 bases lining up with TRBD1. Trimming took 5 bases from V and 7 from J; bases not matched to a gene: 3. The CDR3 spans 14 residues. Per the germline V gene, CDR1 is SNHLY and CDR2 is FYNNEI. CDR3 region: CASSRTGANSPLHF. In DNA, the CDR3 is TGTGCCAGCAGTCGGACAGGGGCGAATTCACCCCTCCACTTT.

This clonotype was counted at least ten times. The V call is TRBV6-1, the J call TRBJ1-2; unclear D gene. This CDR3 has 13 amino acids. The germline CDR1 and CDR2 sequences are MNHNS and SASEGT. The ends were cut back, 5 bases at V and 5 bases at J, with 12 bases in the middle. CDR3 DNA sequence: TGTGCCAGCAGTCAGAGCGCCGCATATGGCTACACCTTC. It encodes CASSQSAAYGYTF.